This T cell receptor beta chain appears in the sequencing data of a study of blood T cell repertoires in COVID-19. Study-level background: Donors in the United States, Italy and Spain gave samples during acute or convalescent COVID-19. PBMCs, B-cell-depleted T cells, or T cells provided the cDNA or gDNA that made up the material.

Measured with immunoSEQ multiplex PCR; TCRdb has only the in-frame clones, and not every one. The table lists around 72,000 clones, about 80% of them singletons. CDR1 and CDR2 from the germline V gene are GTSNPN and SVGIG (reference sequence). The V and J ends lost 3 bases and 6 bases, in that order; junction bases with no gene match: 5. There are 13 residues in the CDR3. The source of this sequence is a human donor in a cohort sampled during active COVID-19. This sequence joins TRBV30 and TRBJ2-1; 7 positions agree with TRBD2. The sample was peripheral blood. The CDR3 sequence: CAWRERGVNEQFF. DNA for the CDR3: TGTGCCTGGAGAGAACGGGGGGTCAATGAGCAGTTCTTC.